The clone carrying this T cell receptor beta chain was detected only once. The antigen remains unidentified. Alongside a J-beta primer mix, a sample-barcoded 5' primer served in a second PCR lasting roughly 6 to 12 cycles. TCRdb fed the 5' RACE reads into MiXCR, producing one record per CDR3 protein. The sample comprises 700,000 to 950,000 distinct CDR3 sequences, roughly 43% of which are singletons, and less than 25% rests with the top ten. The data stem from a study of blood T cells in healthy people across ages. Notes on the study in general: When set beside aged donors, long-lived donors presented more naive CD4+ cells and higher diversity.

CDR1 is LNHDA and CDR2 is SQIVND in the germline V gene (reference sequence). This CDR3 region has 15 residues. The study isolated at least 6 million PBMCs from each sample. The specimen sequenced was blood. The J gene is TRBJ2-4, the V gene TRBV19; D ambiguous. With the DNA end fitting TRBJ2-7 better, the J assignment may be wrong. The sequence came from a woman aged 60-75 years in good health. CDR3 in amino acids: CASSPGPLAIYEQYF. The DNA of the CDR3 is TGTGCCAGTAGCCCGGGTCCGCTTGCCATCTACGAGCAGTACTTC.